This T cell receptor beta chain stems from a study of CD8 T cells in Susac syndrome. V shed 5 bases and J 2 bases; nucleotides not matched to a gene: 7. The CDR3 covers 15 residues. The germline V gene encodes CDR1 DFQATT and CDR2 SNEGSKA (reference sequence). Random hexamers were used to reverse transcribe about 0.5 to 1 ug of RNA. The amplification used immunoSEQ multiplex PCR on TCR beta CDR3; it spanned 54 Vbeta and 13 Jbeta. TCRdb re-called the immunoSEQ multiplex PCR reads with MiXCR, one entry per CDR3 protein. The data show more than 75,000 distinct CDR3 sequences, 90% to 95% seen once. TEMRA cells were FACS-enriched, while CD8+ and CD4+ T cells were negatively isolated.

Sequenced: CD8+ T cells from PBMCs. This TCR came from a human donor in good health. The chain couples TRBV20-1 to TRBJ2-7, with 12 bases identical to TRBD2. As DNA, the CDR3 is TGCAGTGCTGATCAGACTAGCGGGGGAACCTACGAGCAGTACTTC. It yields the protein CSADQTSGGTYEQYF.